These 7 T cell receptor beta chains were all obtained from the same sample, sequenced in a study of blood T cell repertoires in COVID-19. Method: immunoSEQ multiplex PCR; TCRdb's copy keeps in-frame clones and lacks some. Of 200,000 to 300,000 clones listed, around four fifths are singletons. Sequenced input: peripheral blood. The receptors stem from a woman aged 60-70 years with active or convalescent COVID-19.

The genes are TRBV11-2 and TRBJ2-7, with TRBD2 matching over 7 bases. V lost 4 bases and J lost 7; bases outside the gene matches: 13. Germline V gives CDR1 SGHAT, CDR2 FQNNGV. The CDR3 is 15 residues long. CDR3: CASSSVGGSSGEQYF. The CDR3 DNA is TGTGCCAGCAGCTCCGTGGGGGGGAGCTCGGGAGAGCAGTACTTC. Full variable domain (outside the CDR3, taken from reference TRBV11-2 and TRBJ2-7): EAGVAQSPRYKIIEKRQSVAFWCNPISGHATLYWYQQILGQGPKLLIQFQNNGVVDDSQLPKDRFSAERLKGVDSTLKIQPAKLEDSAVYLCASSSVGGSSGEQYFGPGTRLTVT.

CDR3 in amino acids: CASSPVTQGTEAFF. The CDR3 coding sequence is TGTGCCAGCAGCCCAGTGACCCAGGGGACTGAAGCTTTCTTT. The chain recombines TRBV11-3 with TRBJ1-1, with a tentative D call TRBD1 (6 bases). Germline-derived CDR1 and CDR2 are SGHNT and YENEEA. The CDR3 is 14 residues long. The V end was cut by 5 bases, the J end by 5 bases, with 15 bases between.

In DNA, the CDR3 is TGTGCCAGCAGCTCGACAGGGGGGAACACTGAAGCTTTCTTT. Translation gives CASSSTGGNTEAFF. V gene TRBV11-2 combines with J gene TRBJ1-1; 9 bases are shared with TRBD1. V lost 4 bases, J lost 1 base, and 1 base stayed unmatched. Germline-derived CDR1 and CDR2 are SGHAT and FQNNGV. CDR3 length: 14 residues.

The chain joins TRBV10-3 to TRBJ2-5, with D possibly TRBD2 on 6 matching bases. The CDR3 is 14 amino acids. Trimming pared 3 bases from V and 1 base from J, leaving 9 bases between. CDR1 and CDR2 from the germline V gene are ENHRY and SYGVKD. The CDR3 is CAISEVGGQETQYF. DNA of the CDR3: TGTGCCATCAGTGAAGTCGGGGGCCAAGAGACCCAGTACTTC.

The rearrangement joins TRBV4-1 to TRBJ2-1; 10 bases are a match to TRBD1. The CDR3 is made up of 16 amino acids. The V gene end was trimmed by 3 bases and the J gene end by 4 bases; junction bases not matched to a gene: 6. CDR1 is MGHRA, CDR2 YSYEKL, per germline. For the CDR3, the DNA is TGCGCCAGCAGCCAGCTTTGGGGACAGGGGTACAATGAGCAGTTCTTC. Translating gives CASSQLWGQGYNEQFF.

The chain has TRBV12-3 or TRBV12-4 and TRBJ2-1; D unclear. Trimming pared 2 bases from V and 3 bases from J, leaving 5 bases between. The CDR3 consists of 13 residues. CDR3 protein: CASSLKLYNEQFF. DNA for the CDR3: TGTGCCAGCAGTTTAAAACTCTACAATGAGCAGTTCTTC.

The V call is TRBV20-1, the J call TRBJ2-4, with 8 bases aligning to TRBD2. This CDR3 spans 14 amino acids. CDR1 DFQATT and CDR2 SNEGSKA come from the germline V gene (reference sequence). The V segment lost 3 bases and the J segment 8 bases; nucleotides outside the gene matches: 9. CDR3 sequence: CSASLAGREDIQYF. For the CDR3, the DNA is TGCAGTGCTAGTCTAGCGGGCCGGGAGGACATTCAGTACTTC.